One sample yielded the 17 T cell receptor beta chains listed below, sequenced in a study of cytomegalovirus exposure and HLA in healthy donors. 60 Vbeta and 13 Jbeta primers were used in PCR. Repertoires were generated with immunoSEQ multiplex PCR, while TCRdb's copy carries only in-frame clones and drops some. The sample carries approximately 80,000 clones, 65% to 85% recorded once. The specimen was PBMCs. Receptors were obtained from a woman aged 35 to 49 in good health and CMV-seropositive.

The J gene is TRBJ1-2, the V gene TRBV19; tentatively, D is TRBD1 (6 bases). The CDR3 runs to 14 residues. Trimming stripped 7 bases from V and 2 bases from J, with 14 bases between. CDR1 LNHDA and CDR2 SQIVND come from the germline V gene (reference sequence). CDR3 DNA sequence: TGTGCCAGTACCTCATGGGGGGGCAACTATGGCTACACCTTC. Protein: CASTSWGGNYGYTF.

This clone was picked up a small number of times. At one boundary the junction diverges from the germline segment, which might be a read error. The rearrangement joins TRBV7-2 to TRBJ2-1, with 7 nucleotides matching TRBD2. The CDR3 is 14 amino acids. Germline V gene sequence: CDR1 SGHTA, CDR2 FQGNSA. This CDR3 is CASSSRRLASERFF. CDR3 DNA sequence: TGTGCCAGCAGCTCCCGACGACTAGCCTCTGAGCGGTTCTTC.

V is TRBV6-6 and J is TRBJ1-5, with 8 bases aligning to TRBD1. CDR1 and CDR2 from the germline V gene are MNHNY and SVGAGI (reference sequence). This CDR3 has 14 amino acids. Unmatched junction bases numbered 3, after V lost 7 bases and J lost 1 base. The CDR3 loop reads CASKGTGSNQPQHF. For the CDR3, the DNA is TGTGCCAGCAAGGGGACAGGCAGCAATCAGCCCCAGCATTTT.

The chain joins TRBV27 to TRBJ1-6; D is undetermined. The V gene's germline CDR1 is MNHEY and CDR2 SMNVEV (reference sequence). The V end was cut by 4 bases, the J end by 11 bases, with 15 bases between. This CDR3 region has 14 residues. DNA for the CDR3: TGTGCCAGCAGTTCCGCCCCTCAGTCGCCACCCCTCCACTTT. This translates into CASSSAPQSPPLHF.

The V and J genes are TRBV4-3 and TRBJ1-1; 8 nucleotides agree with TRBD1. Trimming took 5 bases from V and 0 from J; bases not matched to a gene: 8. The CDR3 length is 16 residues. Germline assignment: CDR1 LGHNA and CDR2 YSLEER. The CDR3 sequence: CASSWVAGGLNTEAFF. CDR3 nucleotide sequence: TGCGCCAGCAGCTGGGTGGCAGGGGGCTTGAACACTGAAGCTTTCTTT.

The CDR3 nucleotides are TGCAGCGTGGGGGACAGGGGGGAAGAGACCCAGTACTTC. Protein sequence: CSVGDRGEETQYF. The genes are TRBV29-1 and TRBJ2-5; 11 bases align to TRBD1. V was clipped by 6 bases and J by 3 bases; unmatched bases: 3. There are 13 residues in the CDR3. CDR1 SQVTM and CDR2 ANQGSEA come from the germline V gene.

This clone was detected once. The chain uses TRBV4-1 and TRBJ2-7; 7 positions match TRBD1. This CDR3 is built from 15 residues. V lost 3 bases to trimming and J lost 3 bases; unmatched junction nucleotides: 8. Looked up from germline, CDR1 is MGHRA and CDR2 is YSYEKL. CDR3 sequence: CASSHPGRDSYEQYF. The CDR3, as DNA: TGCGCCAGCAGCCACCCCGGCCGGGACAGCTACGAGCAGTACTTC.

This clone has a handful of counts. The chain has TRBV28 and TRBJ2-7; 8 bases map to TRBD1. There are 15 residues in the CDR3. J gave up 0 bases and V 3 bases, and 4 bases lay outside the gene matches. CDR1 is MDHEN and CDR2 is SYDVKM in the germline V gene. CDR3 coding DNA: TGTGCCAGCAGTTTTTCGGACAGGGTCTCCTACGAGCAGTACTTC. This gives the protein CASSFSDRVSYEQYF. The full variable domain, its missing parts supplied by reference TRBV28 and TRBJ2-7, is DVKVTQSSRYLVKRTGEKVFLECVQDMDHENMFWYRQDPGLGLRLIYFSYDVKMKEKGDIPEGYSVSREKKERFSLILESASTNQTSMYLCASSFSDRVSYEQYFGPGTRLTVT.

The chain joins TRBV19 to TRBJ2-1, with 7 nucleotides matching TRBD1. J lost 0 bases, V lost 6 bases, and 5 bases had no gene match. This CDR3 contains 15 residues. Germline CDR1 is LNHDA and CDR2 is SQIVND (reference sequence). Written as DNA, the CDR3 is TGTGCCAGTAGCCCAGGACAGGTCTCCTACAATGAGCAGTTCTTC. Amino acids: CASSPGQVSYNEQFF.

This sequence joins TRBV18 and TRBJ2-1; TRBD1 agrees at 9 bases. This CDR3 region has 14 residues. The germline CDR1 and CDR2 sequences are KGHSH and LQKENI. V shed 8 bases and J 4 bases; nucleotides not matched to a gene: 6. CDR3 loop: CASGGTGHYNEQFF. DNA of the CDR3: TGTGCCAGCGGCGGGACAGGGCATTACAATGAGCAGTTCTTC.

V gene TRBV4-2 combines with J gene TRBJ2-7, with 9 nucleotides matching TRBD2. The germline V gene has CDR1 LGHNA and CDR2 YNFKEQ. The CDR3 runs 16 residues. J was trimmed by 2 bases and V by 1 base; bases with no gene match: 6. CDR3 region: CASSQVSSGGTYEQYF. CDR3 bases: TGTGCCAGCAGCCAAGTGAGTAGCGGGGGCACCTACGAGCAGTACTTC.

V is TRBV5-4 and J is TRBJ2-3; no reliable D call. V lost 2 bases to trimming and J lost 2 bases, with 3 bases between them. CDR3 size: 12 residues. Germline values: CDR1 SGHNT, CDR2 YYREEE (reference sequence). The CDR3 bases are TGTGCCAGCAGCTTCATCACAGATACGCAGTATTTT. Encoded protein: CASSFITDTQYF.

The rearrangement uses TRBV27 and TRBJ2-7; TRBD2 agrees at 8 bases. This CDR3 has 15 residues. Germline lookup yields CDR1 MNHEY and CDR2 SMNVEV (reference sequence). V gave up 3 bases and J gave up 6 bases; unmatched junction bases: 10. CDR3 nucleotide sequence: TGTGCCAGCAGTTTGGCAGCGGGAGAGGGCATCGAGCAGTACTTC. The encoded protein is CASSLAAGEGIEQYF.

The chain couples TRBV9 to TRBJ2-7, with D perhaps TRBD1 (5 bases). The V gene's germline CDR1 is SGDLS and CDR2 YYNGEE. The V end was cut by 0 bases, the J end by 9 bases, with 16 bases between. There are 14 residues in the CDR3. The CDR3 spells CASSVGSRDVRQYF. As DNA, the CDR3 is TGTGCCAGCAGCGTAGGAAGCAGGGATGTAAGGCAGTACTTC.

The chain is built from TRBV30 and TRBJ2-6; D ambiguous. The CDR3 has 13 residues. V lost 4 bases and J 1 base, leaving 5 bases between the germline ends. Germline V gene lookup returns CDR1 GTSNPN and CDR2 SVGIG (reference sequence). The CDR3 nucleotides are TGTGCCTGGACTCCTTCTGGGGCCAACGTCCTGACTTTC. Protein: CAWTPSGANVLTF. The full variable domain, with the rest looked up from reference TRBV30 and TRBJ2-6, is SQTIHQWPATLVQPVGSPLSLECTVEGTSNPNLYWYRQAAGRGLQLLFYSVGIGQISSEVPQNLSASRPQDRQFILSSKKLLLSDSGFYLCAWTPSGANVLTFGAGSRLTVL.

This chain links TRBV25-1 with TRBJ2-7; 7 bases match TRBD1. CDR1 and CDR2 from the germline V gene are MGHDK and SYGVNS. The CDR3 extends over 15 amino acids. The ends lost 0 bases at V and 1 base at J; junction bases unmatched: 3. Here the CDR3 DNA reads TGTGCCAGCAGTGAATATCGGGGACAGTCCTACGAGCAGTACTTC. It codes for CASSEYRGQSYEQYF.

V usage is TRBV4-1 and J usage is TRBJ1-1; D is ambiguous. The ends were cut back, 1 base at V and 0 bases at J, with 18 bases in the middle. The CDR3 consists of 18 residues. CDR1 and CDR2 from the germline V gene are MGHRA and YSYEKL. DNA of the CDR3: TGCGCCAGCAGCCAAGCGCTCCTCATAGGAGCAGTGAACACTGAAGCTTTCTTT. This gives the protein CASSQALLIGAVNTEAFF.